This TCR beta chain is from a study of identical twins. This clonotype showed up many times. What it recognizes is unknown. Findings and limits, study-wide: Within beta out-of-frame sequences, the excess sharing observed between twins was weaker. A lower insertion count was a feature of abundant cord blood beta clonotypes, with no such feature in memory repertoires. Invariant MAIT and iNKT cells are populations that could partly confound zero-insertion analyses.

Germline values: CDR1 SNHLY, CDR2 FYNNEI. Between the trimmed V and J ends, which lost 4 bases and 2 bases, there was a span of 17 bases. The CDR3 contains 17 residues. Each CDR3 protein gets one entry after TCRdb re-called the 5' RACE reads with MiXCR. The repertoire holds some 240,000 distinct CDR3 sequences, with roughly a tenth as singletons. Source material: memory T cells sorted from blood. The chain combines TRBV2 with TRBJ1-4; tentative D call: TRBD1 (5 bases). The TCR sequence derives from a man aged 45 to 65 in good health. The DNA of the CDR3 is TGTGCCAGCAGTGCCCCCAGGGCGTCGGCGACTAATGAAAAACTGTTTTTT. Protein product: CASSAPRASATNEKLFF.